This T cell receptor beta chain was captured by sequencing in a study of T cell responses to AZD1222 COVID-19 vaccine. Study-level results: Variant regions that are unmutated are reportedly the target of nearly half of spike-specific TCRs. There were repertoire samples only from the period after the peak T cell response.

Measured with immunoSEQ multiplex PCR; TCRdb has only the in-frame clones, and not every one. The sample contains 100,000 to 150,000 clones, around 93% of which appear only once. On this clone itself: Its antigen is still unknown.

The CDR3 is 13 amino acids. The V gene's germline CDR1 is SGHTA and CDR2 FQGNSA. V was clipped by 5 bases and J by 2 bases, with 9 bases between them. The sequences come from peripheral blood, collected 28 days after the second AZD1222 dose. The V and J genes are TRBV7-2 and TRBJ2-5, with D uncertain. The origin of this receptor is an adult who received the AZD1222 COVID-19 vaccine. DNA of the CDR3: TGTGCCAGCAGCCCCCAGTCTCAAGAGACCCAGTACTTC. Amino acids: CASSPQSQETQYF.